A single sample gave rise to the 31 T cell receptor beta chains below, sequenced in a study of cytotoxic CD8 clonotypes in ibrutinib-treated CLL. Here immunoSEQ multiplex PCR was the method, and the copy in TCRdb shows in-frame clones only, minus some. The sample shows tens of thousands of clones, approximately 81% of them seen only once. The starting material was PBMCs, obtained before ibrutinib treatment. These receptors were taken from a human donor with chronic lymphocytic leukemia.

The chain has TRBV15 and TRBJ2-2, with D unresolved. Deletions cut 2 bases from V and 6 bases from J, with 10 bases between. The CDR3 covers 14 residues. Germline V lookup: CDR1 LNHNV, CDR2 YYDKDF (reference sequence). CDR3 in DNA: TGTGCCACCAGCAGAAAAAGAGCCCCCGGGGAGCTGTTTTTT. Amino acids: CATSRKRAPGELFF.

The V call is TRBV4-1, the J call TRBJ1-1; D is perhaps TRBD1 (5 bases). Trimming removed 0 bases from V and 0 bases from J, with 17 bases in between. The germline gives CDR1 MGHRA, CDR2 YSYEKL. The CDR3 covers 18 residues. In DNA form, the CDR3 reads TGCGCCAGCAGCCAAGAGACGCGGGGGGGATTCCTGAACACTGAAGCTTTCTTT. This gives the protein CASSQETRGGFLNTEAFF.

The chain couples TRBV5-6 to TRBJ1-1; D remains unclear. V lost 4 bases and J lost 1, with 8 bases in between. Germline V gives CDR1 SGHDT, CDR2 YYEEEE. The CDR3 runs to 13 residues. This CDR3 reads CASSPRRNTEAFF. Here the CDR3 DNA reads TGTGCCAGCAGCCCAAGGAGGAACACTGAAGCTTTCTTT.

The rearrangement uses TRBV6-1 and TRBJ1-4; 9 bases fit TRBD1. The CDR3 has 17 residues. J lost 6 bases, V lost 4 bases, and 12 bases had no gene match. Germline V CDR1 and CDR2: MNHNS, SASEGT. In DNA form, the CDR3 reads TGTGCCAGCAGTGCCAATGGCGGGACAGGGAGTTATGAAAAACTGTTTTTT. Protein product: CASSANGGTGSYEKLFF.

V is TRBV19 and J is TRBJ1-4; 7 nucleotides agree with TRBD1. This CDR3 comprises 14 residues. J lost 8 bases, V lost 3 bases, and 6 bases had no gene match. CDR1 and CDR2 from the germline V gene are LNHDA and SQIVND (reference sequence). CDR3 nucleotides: TGTGCCAGTAGTATTTACAGGGGCGGAGAAAAACTGTTTTTT. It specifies CASSIYRGGEKLFF.

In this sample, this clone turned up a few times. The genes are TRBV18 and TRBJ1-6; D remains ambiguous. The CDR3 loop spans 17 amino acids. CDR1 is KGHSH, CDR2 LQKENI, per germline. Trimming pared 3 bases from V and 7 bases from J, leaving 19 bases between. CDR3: CASSPLPQSIMNSPLHF. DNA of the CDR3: TGTGCCAGCTCACCCCTCCCGCAGTCCATAATGAATTCACCCCTCCACTTT.

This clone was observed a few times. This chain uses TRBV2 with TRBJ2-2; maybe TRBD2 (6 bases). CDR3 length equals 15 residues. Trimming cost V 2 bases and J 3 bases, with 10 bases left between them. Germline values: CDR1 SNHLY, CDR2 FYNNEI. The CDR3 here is CASSEWDSDTGELFF. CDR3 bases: TGTGCCAGCAGTGAATGGGACTCCGACACCGGGGAGCTGTTTTTT.

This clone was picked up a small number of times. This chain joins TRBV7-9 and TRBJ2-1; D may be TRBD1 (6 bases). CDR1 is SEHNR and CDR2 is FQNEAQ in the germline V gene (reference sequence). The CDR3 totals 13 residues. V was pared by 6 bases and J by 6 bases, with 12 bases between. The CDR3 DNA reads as TGTGCCAGCAGACTCAGGGGCAGCAATGAGCAGTTCTTC. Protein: CASRLRGSNEQFF.

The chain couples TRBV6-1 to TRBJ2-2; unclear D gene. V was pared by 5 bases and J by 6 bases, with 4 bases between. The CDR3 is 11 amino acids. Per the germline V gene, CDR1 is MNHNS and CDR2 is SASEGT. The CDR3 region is CASSRAGELFF. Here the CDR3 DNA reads TGTGCCAGCAGTAGAGCCGGGGAGCTGTTTTTT.

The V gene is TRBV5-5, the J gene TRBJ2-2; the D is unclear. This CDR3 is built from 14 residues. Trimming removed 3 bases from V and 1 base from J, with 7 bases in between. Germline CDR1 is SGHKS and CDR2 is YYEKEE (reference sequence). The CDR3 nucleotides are TGTGCCAGCAGCTCTGGCCGGAACACCGGGGAGCTGTTTTTT. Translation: CASSSGRNTGELFF.

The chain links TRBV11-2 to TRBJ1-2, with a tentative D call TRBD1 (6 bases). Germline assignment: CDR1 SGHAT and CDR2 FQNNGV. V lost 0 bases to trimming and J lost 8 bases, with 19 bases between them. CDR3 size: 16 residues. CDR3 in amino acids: CASSLDPQGTGQGYTF. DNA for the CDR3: TGTGCCAGCAGCTTAGACCCCCAGGGCACAGGGCAAGGCTACACCTTC. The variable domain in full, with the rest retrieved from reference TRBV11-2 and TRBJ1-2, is EAGVAQSPRYKIIEKRQSVAFWCNPISGHATLYWYQQILGQGPKLLIQFQNNGVVDDSQLPKDRFSAERLKGVDSTLKIQPAKLEDSAVYLCASSLDPQGTGQGYTFGSGTRLTVV.

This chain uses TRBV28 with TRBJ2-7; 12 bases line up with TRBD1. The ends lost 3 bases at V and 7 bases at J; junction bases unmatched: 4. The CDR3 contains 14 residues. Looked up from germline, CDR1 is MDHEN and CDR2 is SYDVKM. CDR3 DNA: TGTGCCAGCAGTTTCCGGGACAGGGGGCCGGAGCAGTACTTC. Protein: CASSFRDRGPEQYF.

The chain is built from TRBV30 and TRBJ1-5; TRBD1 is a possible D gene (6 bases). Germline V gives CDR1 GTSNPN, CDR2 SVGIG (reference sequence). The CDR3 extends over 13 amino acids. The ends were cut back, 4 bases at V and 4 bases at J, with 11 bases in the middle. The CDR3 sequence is CAWNRELNQPQHF. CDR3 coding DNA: TGTGCCTGGAACAGGGAGCTAAATCAGCCCCAGCATTTT.

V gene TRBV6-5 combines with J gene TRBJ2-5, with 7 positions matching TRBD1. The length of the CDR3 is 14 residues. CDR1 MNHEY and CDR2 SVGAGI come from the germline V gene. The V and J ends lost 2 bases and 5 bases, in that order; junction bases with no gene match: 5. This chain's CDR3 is CASSYGTVRETQYF. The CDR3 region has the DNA TGTGCCAGCAGTTACGGGACAGTCAGGGAGACCCAGTACTTC.

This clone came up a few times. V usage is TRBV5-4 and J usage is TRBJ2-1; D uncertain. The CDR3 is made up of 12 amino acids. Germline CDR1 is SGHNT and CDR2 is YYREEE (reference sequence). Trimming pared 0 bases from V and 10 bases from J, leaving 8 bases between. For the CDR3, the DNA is TGTGCCAGCAGCTTGGAGGGTGGAGAGCAGTTCTTC. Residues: CASSLEGGEQFF.

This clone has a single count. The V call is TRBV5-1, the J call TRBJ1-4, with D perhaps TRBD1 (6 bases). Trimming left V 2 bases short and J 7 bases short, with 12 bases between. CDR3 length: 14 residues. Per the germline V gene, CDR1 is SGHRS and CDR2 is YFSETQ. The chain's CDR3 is CASSFSGAREKLFF. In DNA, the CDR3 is TGCGCCAGCAGCTTTTCGGGGGCTCGTGAAAAACTGTTTTTT.

The CDR3 protein is CAWRLAGGAGELFF. CDR3 in DNA: TGTGCCTGGAGGCTAGCGGGAGGGGCCGGGGAGCTGTTTTTT. The gene calls are TRBV30 and TRBJ2-2; TRBD2 aligns across 12 bases. Germline V gene lookup returns CDR1 GTSNPN and CDR2 SVGIG (reference sequence). V was clipped by 3 bases and J by 6 bases; unmatched bases: 2. CDR3 length: 14 amino acids.

CDR3 bases: TGCGCCAGCAGCTTGGCTGAGGGATCCGAGCAGTACTTC. It is translated as CASSLAEGSEQYF. This chain links TRBV5-1 with TRBJ2-7, with D maybe TRBD2 (5 bases). V dropped 0 bases and J dropped 6 bases, with 10 bases sitting between them. The CDR3 has 13 amino acids. Germline V gene sequence: CDR1 SGHRS, CDR2 YFSETQ.

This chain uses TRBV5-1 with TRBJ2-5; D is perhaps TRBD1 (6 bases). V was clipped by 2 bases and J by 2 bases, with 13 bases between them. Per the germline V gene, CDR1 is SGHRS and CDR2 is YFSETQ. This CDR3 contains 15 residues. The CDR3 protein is CASSFYGQPQETQYF. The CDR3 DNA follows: TGCGCCAGCAGCTTCTATGGACAGCCTCAAGAGACCCAGTACTTC.

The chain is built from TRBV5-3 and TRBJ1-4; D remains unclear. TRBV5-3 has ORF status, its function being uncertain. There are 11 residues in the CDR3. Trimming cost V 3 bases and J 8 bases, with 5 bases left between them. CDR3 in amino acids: CARSSGEKLFF. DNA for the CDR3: TGTGCCAGAAGCTCTGGGGAAAAACTGTTTTTT.

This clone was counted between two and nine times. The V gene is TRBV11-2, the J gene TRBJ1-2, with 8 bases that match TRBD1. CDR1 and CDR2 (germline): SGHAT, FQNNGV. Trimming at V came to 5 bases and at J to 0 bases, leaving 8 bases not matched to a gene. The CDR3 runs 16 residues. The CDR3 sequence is CASSRGQGSTNYGYTF. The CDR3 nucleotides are TGTGCCAGCAGCAGAGGACAGGGCTCTACTAACTATGGCTACACCTTC.

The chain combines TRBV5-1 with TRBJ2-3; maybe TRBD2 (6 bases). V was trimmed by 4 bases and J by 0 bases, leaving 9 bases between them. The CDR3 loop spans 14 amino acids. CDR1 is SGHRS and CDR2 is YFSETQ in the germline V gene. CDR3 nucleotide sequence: TGCGCCAGCAGCCCGGGGGTAAGCACAGATACGCAGTATTTT. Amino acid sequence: CASSPGVSTDTQYF.

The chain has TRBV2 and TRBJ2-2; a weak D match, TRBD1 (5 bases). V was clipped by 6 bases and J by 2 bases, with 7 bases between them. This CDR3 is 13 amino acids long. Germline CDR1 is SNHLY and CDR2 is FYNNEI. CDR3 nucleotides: TGTGCCAGCAGGACAGAAAACACCGGGGAGCTGTTTTTT. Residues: CASRTENTGELFF.

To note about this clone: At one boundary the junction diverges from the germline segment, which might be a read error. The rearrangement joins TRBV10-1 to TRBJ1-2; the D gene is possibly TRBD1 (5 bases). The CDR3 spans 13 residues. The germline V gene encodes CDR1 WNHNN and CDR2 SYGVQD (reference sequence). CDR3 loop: CASSESADRMTYF. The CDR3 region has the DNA TGCGCCAGCAGTGAGTCGGCAGACAGAATGACCTACTTC.

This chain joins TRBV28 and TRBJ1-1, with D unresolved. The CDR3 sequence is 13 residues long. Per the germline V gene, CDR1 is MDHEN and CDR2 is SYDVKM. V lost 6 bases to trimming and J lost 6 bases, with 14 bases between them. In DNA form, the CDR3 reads TGTGCCAGCAGACAACCCCCTCGGGCTGAAGCTTTCTTT. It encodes CASRQPPRAEAFF.

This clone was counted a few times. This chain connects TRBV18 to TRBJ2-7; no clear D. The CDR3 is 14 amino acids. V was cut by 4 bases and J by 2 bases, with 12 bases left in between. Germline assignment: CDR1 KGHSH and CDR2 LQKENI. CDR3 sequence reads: CASSRESRTYEQYF. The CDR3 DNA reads TGTGCCAGCTCACGAGAGTCCAGAACCTACGAGCAGTACTTC. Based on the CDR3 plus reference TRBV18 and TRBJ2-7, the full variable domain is NAGVMQNPRHLVRRRGQEARLRCSPMKGHSHVYWYRQLPEEGLKFMVYLQKENIIDESGMPKERFSAEFPKEGPSILRIQQVVRGDSAAYFCASSRESRTYEQYFGPGTRLTVT.

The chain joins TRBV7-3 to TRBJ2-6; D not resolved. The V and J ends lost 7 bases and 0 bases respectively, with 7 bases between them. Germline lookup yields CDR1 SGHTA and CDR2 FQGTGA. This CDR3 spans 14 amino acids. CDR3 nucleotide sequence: TGTGCCAGCAAGCCGAGCTCTGGGGCCAACGTCCTGACTTTC. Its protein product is CASKPSSGANVLTF.

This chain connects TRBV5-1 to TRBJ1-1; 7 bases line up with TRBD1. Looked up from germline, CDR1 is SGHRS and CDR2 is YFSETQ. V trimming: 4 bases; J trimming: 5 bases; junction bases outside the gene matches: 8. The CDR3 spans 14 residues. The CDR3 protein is CASSLLGQVTEAFF. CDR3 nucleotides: TGCGCCAGCAGCCTACTCGGACAGGTGACTGAAGCTTTCTTT.

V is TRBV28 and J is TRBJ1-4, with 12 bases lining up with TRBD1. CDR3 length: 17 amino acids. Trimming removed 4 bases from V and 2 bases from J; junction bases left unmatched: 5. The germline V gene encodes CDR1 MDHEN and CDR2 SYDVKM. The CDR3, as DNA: TGTGCCAGCAGTTCCCCGGGACAGGGGGCGACTAATGAAAAACTGTTTTTT. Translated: CASSSPGQGATNEKLFF.

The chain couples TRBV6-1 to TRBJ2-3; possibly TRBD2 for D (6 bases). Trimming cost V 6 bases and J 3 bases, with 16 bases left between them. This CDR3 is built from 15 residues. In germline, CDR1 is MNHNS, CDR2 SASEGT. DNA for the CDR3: TGTGCCAGCAGGCCCGGGCAGGCGGGGACAGATACGCAGTATTTT. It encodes CASRPGQAGTDTQYF.

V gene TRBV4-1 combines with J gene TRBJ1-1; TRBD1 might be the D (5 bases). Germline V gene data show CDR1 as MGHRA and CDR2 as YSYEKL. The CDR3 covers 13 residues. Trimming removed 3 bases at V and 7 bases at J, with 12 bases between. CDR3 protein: CASSQGNGGEAFF. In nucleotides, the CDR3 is TGCGCCAGCAGCCAGGGTAACGGGGGTGAAGCTTTCTTT.